What follows describes a single T cell receptor (beta chain). Its antigen is unknown. This entry comes from a study of CD8 T cells in ankylosing spondylitis. The germline V gene has CDR1 SEHNR and CDR2 FQNEAQ (reference sequence). The CDR3 runs 15 residues. J gave up 7 bases and V 5 bases, and 11 bases lay outside the gene matches. Preparation of TCR beta libraries was done by quantitative 5'-RACE with molecular barcodes. TCRdb used MiXCR to reprocess the 5' RACE reads, holding one entry per CDR3 protein. The table includes roughly 490,000 distinct CDR3 sequences, 5.3% detected once. Study results and caveats: Ankylosing spondylitis blood appeared to carry a characteristic TCR beta motif of roughly eight highly homologous variants. Reportedly, significant enrichment of disease-linked clones occurred in matched ankylosing spondylitis synovial fluid. With a CD8+ phenotype, disease-linked clones were relatively rare in peripheral blood.

This sequence was found in a male donor with ankylosing spondylitis. This chain links TRBV7-9 with TRBJ2-3; the match to TRBD2 covers 8 bases. Sequenced material: blood, either unsorted or a sorted T cell fraction (not recorded which). The CDR3 region has the DNA TGTGCCAGCAGCCCAGACCGCGGGGGGACATATACGCAGTATTTT. This sequence encodes CASSPDRGGTYTQYF.